These T cell receptor beta chains were read from a single sample in a study of regulatory T cells in long-lasting Graves disease. TCRdb used MiXCR to reprocess the multiplex PCR reads, holding one entry per CDR3 protein. Among about 420,000 distinct CDR3 sequences, around 24% were seen once, and the ten largest hold approximately 25%. The specimen comprised peripheral blood mononuclear cells (PBMCs), sampled when the disease was refractory, from a patient treated with antithyroid drugs. Source of these receptors: a female donor with Graves disease. The conserved cysteine and the conserved F or W are not part of the CDR3 here.

V,J,CDR3
TRBV10-3,TRBJ1-2,AISGEGLTPYGYT
TRBV5-1,TRBJ1-1,ASSLAEGGSGAEAF
TRBV28,TRBJ1-2,ASSYPREGDWGYT
TRBV6-1,TRBJ2-5,ASRQGAGETQY
TRBV20-1,TRBJ2-7,SANDRGPYEQY
TRBV5-6,TRBJ2-4,ASSTLAGGKNIQY
TRBV28,TRBJ2-4,ASSLGPAAKNIQY
TRBV6-5,TRBJ2-7,ASSYPDSYEQY
TRBV2,TRBJ1-5,ASQGRGFGNQPQH
TRBV20-1,TRBJ2-2,SARAGRELF
TRBV2,TRBJ2-7,ASTYTGEQY
TRBV18,TRBJ1-6,ASSRDLTLNSPLH
TRBV7-9,TRBJ2-1,ASSPRVGIGHEQF
TRBV2,TRBJ1-1,ASSEGGPGGEAF
TRBV29-1,TRBJ1-2,SVVDRGLGYT
TRBV19,TRBJ2-1,ASRLLGHSNNEQF
TRBV5-1,TRBJ1-5,ASSLDGGGYQPQH
TRBV19,TRBJ1-1,ASSPRGGRVMNTEAF
TRBV19,TRBJ2-2,ASSMAGGGTTGELF
TRBV15,TRBJ1-5,ATAKGQGFQPQH
TRBV3-1,TRBJ1-1,ASSRGAGGNTEAF
TRBV7-3,TRBJ2-1,ASGDRDRAYNEQF
TRBV4-2,TRBJ2-2,ASSQDAAGVGTRELF
TRBV7-9,TRBJ1-4,ASSPPRGANEKLF
TRBV11-2,TRBJ2-2,ASSFWLSNTGELF
TRBV12-3/TRBV12-4,TRBJ2-1,ASSFGGGYNEQF
TRBV27,TRBJ1-6,ASSERTGTVNSPLH
TRBV2,TRBJ2-3,AAAERPASTDTQY
TRBV6-1,TRBJ1-5,ASSGETLDISNQPQH
TRBV20-1,TRBJ2-7,SASGQPGRSTYEQY
TRBV7-2,TRBJ2-7,ASSYYRGPYEQY
TRBV7-2,TRBJ2-7,ASSLNSWDRASYEQY
TRBV7-9,TRBJ1-1,ASSSATEAF
TRBV7-9,TRBJ2-7,ASSSGKGFEQY
TRBV10-3,TRBJ2-2,AISDPPIGTGELF
TRBV3-1,TRBJ2-2,ASSQRGGLNTGELF
TRBV12-3/TRBV12-4,TRBJ2-7,ASRSGQTYEQY
TRBV20-1,TRBJ2-5,SARDSGGRVGQETQY
TRBV27,TRBJ1-3,ASSLSGGGGNTIY
TRBV27,TRBJ2-1,ASSFMDKSYNEQF
TRBV12-3/TRBV12-4,TRBJ2-5,ATRETAQETQY
TRBV19,TRBJ1-2,ASNPAGSNYGYT
TRBV20-1,TRBJ1-2,SAQENRYGYT
TRBV19,TRBJ1-3,ASSITFSGNTIY
TRBV28,TRBJ2-7,ASRPGRLAGRQY
TRBV20-1,TRBJ2-7,SARSALDEQY
TRBV20-1,TRBJ1-1,SARSQTVVDTEAF
TRBV20-1,TRBJ2-7,SAHSPTGSHEQY
TRBV20-1,TRBJ2-5,SAPSGSGGETQY
TRBV20-1,TRBJ1-2,SASETSGGYT
TRBV5-1,TRBJ1-6,ASNLGTGGNSPLH
TRBV29-1,TRBJ1-1,SVEGKLRNTEAF
TRBV6-5,TRBJ1-5,ASSYSRQGLVPQH